Listed here are 21 T cell receptor beta chains from one sample, sequenced in a study of cytomegalovirus exposure and HLA in healthy donors. PCR was performed using 60 Vbeta and 13 Jbeta primers. The table came from immunoSEQ multiplex PCR; TCRdb's copy has only in-frame clones and leaves some out. The sample contains over 85,000 clones, about 7.6% of which appear only once. Sequenced: PBMCs. The receptors stem from a man aged 50 to 60 in good health and CMV-seronegative.

Here the CDR3 reads CASSPFGLAGGRNEQFF. For the CDR3, the DNA is TGTGCCAGCAGTCCCTTTGGGCTAGCGGGAGGAAGGAATGAGCAGTTCTTC. V gene TRBV28 combines with J gene TRBJ2-1, with TRBD2 identical over 11 bases. The ends lost 5 bases at V and 7 bases at J; junction bases unmatched: 13. The CDR3 runs 17 residues. Germline-derived CDR1 and CDR2 are MDHEN and SYDVKM.

The chain couples TRBV28 to TRBJ1-4; the match to TRBD1 covers 9 bases. The CDR3 runs to 14 residues. CDR1 and CDR2 from the germline V gene are MDHEN and SYDVKM. The V segment lost 5 bases and the J segment 7 bases; nucleotides outside the gene matches: 5. CDR3 DNA sequence: TGTGCCAGCAGTGGAGACAGGGGGTTTGAAAAACTGTTTTTT. As protein: CASSGDRGFEKLFF.

The chain recombines TRBV6-5 with TRBJ2-2; 9 positions agree with TRBD1. Trimming took 2 bases from V and 6 from J; bases not matched to a gene: 7. Germline V CDR1 and CDR2: MNHEY, SVGAGI. CDR3 size: 16 residues. The CDR3 coding sequence is TGTGCCAGCAGTTACGGGACAGGGCAGTCATCCGGGGAGCTGTTTTTT. Translation gives CASSYGTGQSSGELFF.

This clone has a handful of counts. J is TRBJ2-1 and V is TRBV7-2, with 10 bases aligning to TRBD2. Trimming took 2 bases from V and 4 from J; bases not matched to a gene: 5. This CDR3 is 16 amino acids long. The V gene's germline CDR1 is SGHTA and CDR2 FQGNSA. This CDR3 reads CASSLIPSGGYNEQFF. In DNA, the CDR3 is TGTGCCAGCAGCTTAATTCCTAGCGGGGGATACAATGAGCAGTTCTTC.

Only a few counts were recorded for this clone. The rearrangement joins TRBV4-1 to TRBJ1-3, with D maybe TRBD1 (5 bases). Trimming removed 0 bases at V and 0 bases at J, with 9 bases between. The CDR3 spans 16 residues. The germline gives CDR1 MGHRA, CDR2 YSYEKL. CDR3 protein: CASSQETGTSGNTIYF. The CDR3 DNA follows: TGCGCCAGCAGCCAAGAAACAGGAACCTCTGGAAACACCATATATTTT.

This clone was detected ten times or more. The genes are TRBV11-2 and TRBJ2-7; possibly TRBD2 for D (6 bases). CDR1 is SGHAT and CDR2 is FQNNGV in the germline V gene. V shed 0 bases and J shed 0 bases, with 9 bases lying between them. CDR3 length: 15 amino acids. CDR3 protein: CASSLDRGISYEQYF. CDR3 nucleotide sequence: TGTGCCAGCAGCTTAGATCGCGGGATCTCCTACGAGCAGTACTTC.

This clone has only a few counts. The chain links TRBV28 to TRBJ2-1; 9 bases match TRBD2. V lost 5 bases, J lost 7 bases, and 21 bases stayed unmatched. The CDR3 loop spans 19 amino acids. Per the germline V gene, CDR1 is MDHEN and CDR2 is SYDVKM. The CDR3 sequence is CASSPREVAGVSFYNEQFF. CDR3 DNA: TGTGCCAGCAGTCCAAGGGAAGTAGCGGGAGTTAGTTTTTATAATGAGCAGTTCTTC.

This clone was found a few times. The V and J genes are TRBV7-9 and TRBJ2-1; 12 nucleotides align to TRBD2. Germline CDR1 is SEHNR and CDR2 is FQNEAQ (reference sequence). Trimming removed 8 bases from V and 5 bases from J; junction bases left unmatched: 4. The CDR3 runs to 14 residues. Here the CDR3 reads CASGGLAGNNEQFF. The CDR3 nucleotides are TGTGCCAGCGGCGGACTAGCGGGGAACAATGAGCAGTTCTTC.

This clone showed up just a few times. The chain employs TRBV5-4 and TRBJ2-1; 7 positions match TRBD2. Trimming cost V 0 bases and J 6 bases; bases outside gene matches: 0. The CDR3 is 13 residues long. CDR1 SGHNT and CDR2 YYREEE come from the germline V gene (reference sequence). The CDR3 coding sequence is TGTGCCAGCAGCTTGGGCGGGAGCAATGAGCAGTTCTTC. Translated: CASSLGGSNEQFF.

The chain joins TRBV20-1 to TRBJ2-3; 7 nucleotides match TRBD1. Germline CDR1 reads DFQATT; CDR2 reads SNEGSKA (reference sequence). V trimming: 5 bases; J trimming: 12 bases; junction bases outside the gene matches: 8. CDR3 length: 11 residues. In DNA form, the CDR3 reads TGCAGTGCTGGGCCGACAGGGCTTCAGTATTTT. Its translation is CSAGPTGLQYF.

This clone was seen many times. This chain uses TRBV7-8 with TRBJ2-2; D perhaps matches TRBD1 (5 bases). The germline gives CDR1 SGHVS, CDR2 FQNEAQ. Deletions cut 6 bases from V and 5 bases from J, with 13 bases between. The CDR3 consists of 14 residues. CDR3 residues: CASRRITGTGELFF. CDR3 sequence (DNA): TGTGCCAGCAGACGCATTACAGGAACCGGGGAGCTGTTTTTT.

CDR3 amino acids: CASSPPGTRNEQYF. The CDR3 nucleotides are TGTGCCAGCAGCCCCCCCGGGACTAGGAACGAGCAGTACTTC. This rearrangement joins TRBV28 to TRBJ2-7, with TRBD2 matching 8 bases. This CDR3 comprises 14 residues. V was clipped by 6 bases and J by 5 bases; unmatched bases: 9. The V gene's germline CDR1 is MDHEN and CDR2 SYDVKM. The entire variable domain, with the rest obtained from reference TRBV28 and TRBJ2-7, is as follows: DVKVTQSSRYLVKRTGEKVFLECVQDMDHENMFWYRQDPGLGLRLIYFSYDVKMKEKGDIPEGYSVSREKKERFSLILESASTNQTSMYLCASSPPGTRNEQYFGPGTRLTVT.

The chain uses TRBV10-3 and TRBJ2-1; TRBD2 might be the D (6 bases). CDR1 is ENHRY, CDR2 SYGVKD, per germline. V lost 10 bases and J lost 0, with 13 bases in between. The CDR3 extends over 14 amino acids. CDR3 DNA sequence: TGTGCCACGGGGGTCCAGAGCTCCTACAATGAGCAGTTCTTC. It translates to CATGVQSSYNEQFF.

The sample holds many counts of this clone. This rearrangement joins TRBV5-5 to TRBJ1-6, with 7 bases that match TRBD1. V lost 4 bases to trimming and J lost 9 bases; unmatched junction nucleotides: 10. The CDR3 covers 15 residues. In germline, CDR1 is SGHKS, CDR2 YYEKEE (reference sequence). This CDR3 is CASSTSPGQISPLHF. For the CDR3, the DNA is TGTGCCAGCAGCACCAGTCCGGGACAGATTTCACCCCTCCACTTT.

This sequence joins TRBV18 and TRBJ1-1; D gene uncertain. Germline CDR1 KGHSH, CDR2 LQKENI. Between the trimmed V and J ends, which lost 0 bases and 10 bases, there was a span of 18 bases. This CDR3 is built from 15 residues. CDR3 amino acids: CASSPPGQASNIAFF. In DNA form, the CDR3 reads TGTGCCAGCTCACCACCTGGGCAGGCATCAAATATAGCTTTCTTT.

J is TRBJ2-2 and V is TRBV7-9; D is unclear. This CDR3 comprises 12 residues. Trimming removed 3 bases at V and 6 bases at J, with 5 bases between. CDR1 and CDR2 (germline): SEHNR, FQNEAQ (reference sequence). Here the CDR3 reads CASSFLSGELFF. The CDR3 DNA sequence: TGTGCCAGCAGCTTTCTTTCCGGGGAGCTGTTTTTT. The full variable domain, in which reference TRBV7-9 and TRBJ2-2 provide the parts outside the CDR3, is DTGVSQNPRHKITKRGQNVTFRCDPISEHNRLYWYRQTLGQGPEFLTYFQNEAQLEKSRLLSDRFSAERPKGSFSTLEIQRTEQGDSAMYLCASSFLSGELFFGEGSRLTVL.

A few counts support this clone. The CDR3 is CASSFSGAYEQYF. DNA of the CDR3: TGTGCCAGCAGCTTCTCAGGGGCCTACGAGCAGTACTTC. This chain connects TRBV11-2 to TRBJ2-7; D perhaps matches TRBD1 (6 bases). The CDR3 covers 13 residues. Germline values: CDR1 SGHAT, CDR2 FQNNGV. V was shortened by 3 bases and J by 2 bases, with 8 bases between the two germline ends. The variable domain in full, completed from reference TRBV11-2 and TRBJ2-7, reads EAGVAQSPRYKIIEKRQSVAFWCNPISGHATLYWYQQILGQGPKLLIQFQNNGVVDDSQLPKDRFSAERLKGVDSTLKIQPAKLEDSAVYLCASSFSGAYEQYFGPGTRLTVT.

The CDR3 protein is CASSGPGLAGGPYNEQFF. The CDR3 DNA reads as TGCGCCAGCAGCGGCCCGGGACTAGCGGGAGGACCCTACAATGAGCAGTTCTTC. V and J are TRBV5-1 and TRBJ2-1; 15 bases are a match to TRBD2. With 4 bases clipped from V and 2 bases from J, the junction kept 7 bases outside the gene matches. Germline V gene sequence: CDR1 SGHRS, CDR2 YFSETQ. The CDR3 totals 18 residues.

The chain uses TRBV28 and TRBJ2-1; D is perhaps TRBD1 (7 bases). CDR3 length equals 17 residues. Trimming removed 5 bases at V and 3 bases at J, with 20 bases between. Germline V CDR1 and CDR2: MDHEN, SYDVKM. The CDR3 coding sequence is TGTGCCAGCAGTCCATCGACAGGGCTAGCGTTCTACAATGAGCAGTTCTTC. It yields the protein CASSPSTGLAFYNEQFF.

This clone appeared a few times. The chain has TRBV4-2 and TRBJ2-7, with D unresolved. Germline V gene lookup returns CDR1 LGHNA and CDR2 YNFKEQ. The V gene lost 0 bases and the J gene lost 0 bases, with 9 bases spanning the gap. This CDR3 is 15 amino acids long. CDR3 sequence reads: CASSQEVDSSYEQYF. In DNA, the CDR3 is TGTGCCAGCAGCCAAGAGGTCGACTCCTCCTACGAGCAGTACTTC.

V is TRBV13 and J is TRBJ2-2, with TRBD2 identical over 7 bases. The CDR3 has 18 amino acids. Germline V gene lookup returns CDR1 PRHDT and CDR2 FYEKMQ (reference sequence). J lost 5 bases, V lost 1 base, and 13 bases had no gene match. Here the CDR3 reads CASSLAELLATETGELFF. The CDR3 DNA reads TGTGCCAGCAGCTTAGCTGAGTTACTAGCGACGGAGACCGGGGAGCTGTTTTTT.